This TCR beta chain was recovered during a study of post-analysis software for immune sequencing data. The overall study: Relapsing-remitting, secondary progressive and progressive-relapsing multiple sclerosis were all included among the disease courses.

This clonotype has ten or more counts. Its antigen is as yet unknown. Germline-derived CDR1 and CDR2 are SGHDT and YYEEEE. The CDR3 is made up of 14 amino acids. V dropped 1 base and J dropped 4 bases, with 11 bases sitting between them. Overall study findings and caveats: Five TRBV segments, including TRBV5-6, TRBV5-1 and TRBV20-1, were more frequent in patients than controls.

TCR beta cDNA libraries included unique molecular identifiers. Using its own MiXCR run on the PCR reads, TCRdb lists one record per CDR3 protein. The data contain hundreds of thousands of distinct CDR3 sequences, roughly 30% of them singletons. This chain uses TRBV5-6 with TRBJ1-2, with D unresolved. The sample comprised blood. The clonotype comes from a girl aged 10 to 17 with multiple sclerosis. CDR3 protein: CASSLPSLSYGYTF. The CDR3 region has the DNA TGTGCCAGCAGCTTGCCAAGCCTGAGCTATGGCTACACCTTC.